Listed below are T cell receptor beta chains from one sample, sequenced in a study of cytomegalovirus exposure and HLA in healthy donors. Clones were sequenced by immunoSEQ multiplex PCR, and TCRdb holds only the in-frame ones, with some missing. The sample carries more than 80,000 clones, approximately 96% recorded once. What was sequenced was PBMCs. The receptors shown here come from a woman aged 18-35 years in good health and CMV-seronegative. The CDR3 runs from the conserved cysteine through the conserved F or W. Each record gives: J gene, clone size, CDR3 length, V gene, D gene, CDR3 protein, CDR3 DNA. The D gene is left open where the match is weak. Some rows mark clone size as missing; the rest say once, few, many or name a class of expanded clone.

j_call: TRBJ1-3; clone_size: .; cdr3_length: 15; v_call: TRBV11-3; d_call: .; cdr3_aa: CASSFRGVSGNTIYF; cdr3_nt: TGTGCCAGCAGCTTCAGGGGTGTCTCTGGAAACACCATATATTTT
j_call: TRBJ2-1; clone_size: .; cdr3_length: 16; v_call: TRBV29-1; d_call: TRBD2; cdr3_aa: CSVEGMGGPGLDEQFF; cdr3_nt: TGCAGCGTTGAAGGTATGGGAGGGCCCGGTCTCGATGAGCAGTTCTTC
j_call: TRBJ2-1; clone_size: .; cdr3_length: 15; v_call: TRBV5-1; d_call: .; cdr3_aa: CASSLGLGSYNEQFF; cdr3_nt: TGCGCCAGCAGCTTGGGTCTAGGTTCCTACAATGAGCAGTTCTTC
j_call: TRBJ2-1; clone_size: .; cdr3_length: 13; v_call: TRBV5-6; d_call: .; cdr3_aa: CASSSTGNNEQFF; cdr3_nt: TGTGCCAGCAGCTCCACAGGTAACAATGAGCAGTTCTTC
j_call: TRBJ2-1; clone_size: .; cdr3_length: 15; v_call: TRBV14; d_call: TRBD2; cdr3_aa: CASSHWLAGSNEQFF; cdr3_nt: TGTGCCAGCAGCCATTGGCTAGCGGGTTCCAATGAGCAGTTCTTC
j_call: TRBJ1-5; clone_size: .; cdr3_length: 15; v_call: TRBV6-6; d_call: .; cdr3_aa: CASSYGGGINQPQHF; cdr3_nt: TGTGCCAGCAGTTACGGGGGGGGCATCAATCAGCCCCAGCATTTT
j_call: TRBJ2-7; clone_size: .; cdr3_length: 15; v_call: TRBV28; d_call: TRBD1; cdr3_aa: CASSSGTGAKNEQYF; cdr3_nt: TGTGCCAGCAGCTCGGGGACAGGAGCCAAGAACGAGCAGTACTTC
j_call: TRBJ2-1; clone_size: .; cdr3_length: 18; v_call: TRBV9; d_call: TRBD2; cdr3_aa: CASSPGTSGKSSYNEQFF; cdr3_nt: TGTGCCAGCAGCCCCGGGACTAGCGGGAAAAGCTCCTACAATGAGCAGTTCTTC
j_call: TRBJ2-2; clone_size: .; cdr3_length: 13; v_call: TRBV30; d_call: .; cdr3_aa: CAWSVEATGELFF; cdr3_nt: TGTGCCTGGAGTGTTGAGGCCACCGGGGAGCTGTTTTTT
j_call: TRBJ2-1; clone_size: .; cdr3_length: 17; v_call: TRBV6-4; d_call: TRBD2; cdr3_aa: CASSDSTRGRAYNEQFF; cdr3_nt: TGTGCCAGCAGTGACTCGACGCGCGGGAGGGCCTACAATGAGCAGTTCTTC
j_call: TRBJ2-7; clone_size: .; cdr3_length: 14; v_call: TRBV29-1; d_call: TRBD2; cdr3_aa: CSVEARGGVGEQYF; cdr3_nt: TGCAGCGTTGAAGCCCGGGGGGGAGTTGGCGAGCAGTACTTC
j_call: TRBJ1-6; clone_size: once; cdr3_length: 16; v_call: TRBV5-6; d_call: .; cdr3_aa: CASSSLTRGTNSPLHF; cdr3_nt: TGTGCCAGCAGCTCCCTTACTCGAGGTACGAATTCACCCCTCCACTTT
j_call: TRBJ2-3; clone_size: .; cdr3_length: 14; v_call: TRBV5-1; d_call: .; cdr3_aa: CASSLGGDKDTQYF; cdr3_nt: TGCGCCAGCAGCTTGGGGGGGGATAAAGATACGCAGTATTTT
j_call: TRBJ1-2; clone_size: .; cdr3_length: 13; v_call: TRBV13; d_call: .; cdr3_aa: CASSLVQGYGYTF; cdr3_nt: TGTGCCAGCAGCTTGGTCCAGGGTTATGGCTACACCTTC
j_call: TRBJ1-3; clone_size: .; cdr3_length: 14; v_call: TRBV6-5; d_call: .; cdr3_aa: CASSYGDTRNTIYF; cdr3_nt: TGTGCCAGCAGTTACGGGGACACCAGAAACACCATATATTTT
j_call: TRBJ2-1; clone_size: .; cdr3_length: 15; v_call: TRBV7-2; d_call: TRBD2; cdr3_aa: CASSTSGRAPNEQFF; cdr3_nt: TGTGCCAGCAGCACCAGCGGGAGGGCCCCAAATGAGCAGTTCTTC
j_call: TRBJ2-5; clone_size: .; cdr3_length: 13; v_call: TRBV9; d_call: .; cdr3_aa: CASSVSGQETQYF; cdr3_nt: TGTGCCAGCAGCGTCTCAGGACAAGAGACCCAGTACTTC
j_call: TRBJ1-5; clone_size: .; cdr3_length: 15; v_call: TRBV6-5; d_call: .; cdr3_aa: CASSRSDRDNQPQHF; cdr3_nt: TGTGCCAGCTCTCGTTCTGACCGGGACAATCAGCCCCAGCATTTT
j_call: TRBJ2-7; clone_size: .; cdr3_length: 15; v_call: TRBV6-5; d_call: .; cdr3_aa: CASSIGTGSTYEQYF; cdr3_nt: TGTGCCAGCAGTATCGGAACAGGGTCGACCTACGAGCAGTACTTC
j_call: TRBJ1-1; clone_size: .; cdr3_length: 13; v_call: TRBV6-5; d_call: .; cdr3_aa: CASSYRTVTEAFF; cdr3_nt: TGTGCCAGCAGTTACAGGACAGTTACTGAAGCTTTCTTT
j_call: TRBJ1-1; clone_size: .; cdr3_length: 15; v_call: TRBV6-5; d_call: TRBD1; cdr3_aa: CASSLRRQGNTEAFF; cdr3_nt: TGTGCCAGCAGTTTAAGGAGACAGGGCAACACTGAAGCTTTCTTT
j_call: TRBJ2-1; clone_size: .; cdr3_length: 15; v_call: TRBV27; d_call: .; cdr3_aa: CASSLGGVGYNEQFF; cdr3_nt: TGTGCCAGCAGTTTAGGAGGGGTTGGCTACAATGAGCAGTTCTTC
j_call: TRBJ2-5; clone_size: .; cdr3_length: 13; v_call: TRBV5-1; d_call: TRBD1; cdr3_aa: CASSSTGGETQYF; cdr3_nt: TGCGCCAGCAGCTCAACAGGGGGAGAGACCCAGTACTTC
j_call: TRBJ2-5; clone_size: .; cdr3_length: 14; v_call: TRBV6-1; d_call: TRBD1; cdr3_aa: CASSGLGQGPSQYF; cdr3_nt: TGTGCCAGCAGTGGGCTTGGACAGGGCCCCAGCCAGTACTTC
j_call: TRBJ2-7; clone_size: .; cdr3_length: 15; v_call: TRBV7-9; d_call: .; cdr3_aa: CATSPVGRADYEQYF; cdr3_nt: TGTGCCACCTCTCCTGTGGGCAGGGCGGACTACGAGCAGTACTTC
j_call: TRBJ2-4; clone_size: .; cdr3_length: 16; v_call: TRBV28; d_call: TRBD1; cdr3_aa: CASSLPRTGNGDIQYF; cdr3_nt: TGTGCCAGCAGTTTGCCTCGGACAGGGAACGGGGACATTCAGTACTTC
j_call: TRBJ2-7; clone_size: .; cdr3_length: 15; v_call: TRBV5-6; d_call: .; cdr3_aa: CASSLSGRSTYEQYF; cdr3_nt: TGTGCCAGCAGCTTGAGCGGGCGCAGTACCTACGAGCAGTACTTC
j_call: TRBJ2-1; clone_size: .; cdr3_length: 14; v_call: TRBV7-8; d_call: .; cdr3_aa: CASSFARVLNEQFF; cdr3_nt: TGTGCCAGCAGCTTTGCACGGGTACTCAATGAGCAGTTCTTC
j_call: TRBJ2-7; clone_size: .; cdr3_length: 14; v_call: TRBV27; d_call: .; cdr3_aa: CASSLKPETYEQYF; cdr3_nt: TGTGCCAGCAGTTTAAAGCCTGAGACCTACGAGCAGTACTTC
j_call: TRBJ2-6; clone_size: .; cdr3_length: 16; v_call: TRBV18; d_call: TRBD1; cdr3_aa: CASSPPTGAGANVLTF; cdr3_nt: TGTGCCAGCTCACCACCGACAGGGGCTGGGGCCAACGTCCTGACTTTT
j_call: TRBJ2-1; clone_size: .; cdr3_length: 13; v_call: TRBV29-1; d_call: TRBD1; cdr3_aa: CSVTGGIYNEQFF; cdr3_nt: TGCAGCGTAACAGGGGGGATCTACAATGAGCAGTTCTTC
j_call: TRBJ1-1; clone_size: .; cdr3_length: 15; v_call: TRBV15; d_call: TRBD1; cdr3_aa: CATSTGTGVYTEAFF; cdr3_nt: TGTGCCACCAGCACCGGGACAGGCGTATACACTGAAGCTTTCTTT
j_call: TRBJ1-3; clone_size: .; cdr3_length: 17; v_call: TRBV5-4; d_call: TRBD1; cdr3_aa: CASSSPGQLTSGNTIYF; cdr3_nt: TGTGCCAGCAGCTCTCCGGGACAGCTTACCTCTGGAAACACCATATATTTT
j_call: TRBJ1-1; clone_size: .; cdr3_length: 12; v_call: TRBV7-9; d_call: .; cdr3_aa: CASSRGRPEAFF; cdr3_nt: TGTGCCAGCAGCCGAGGGAGGCCTGAAGCTTTCTTT
j_call: TRBJ1-4; clone_size: .; cdr3_length: 16; v_call: TRBV28; d_call: .; cdr3_aa: CASSLYRGSTNEKLFF; cdr3_nt: TGTGCCAGCAGCCTCTACCGGGGATCCACTAATGAAAAACTGTTTTTT
j_call: TRBJ2-7; clone_size: .; cdr3_length: 14; v_call: TRBV6-6; d_call: .; cdr3_aa: CASRRQVGIDEQYF; cdr3_nt: TGTGCCAGCAGGCGACAGGTAGGGATCGACGAGCAGTACTTC
j_call: TRBJ2-3; clone_size: .; cdr3_length: 16; v_call: TRBV5-8; d_call: TRBD2; cdr3_aa: CASRGGTIASTDTQYF; cdr3_nt: TGTGCCAGCAGGGGGGGGACTATCGCTAGCACAGATACGCAGTATTTT
j_call: TRBJ2-6; clone_size: .; cdr3_length: 15; v_call: TRBV28; d_call: .; cdr3_aa: CASSRQFSGANVLTF; cdr3_nt: TGTGCCAGCAGTAGACAGTTCTCTGGGGCCAACGTCCTGACTTTC
j_call: TRBJ1-3; clone_size: once; cdr3_length: 17; v_call: TRBV4-1; d_call: TRBD1; cdr3_aa: CASSQVYSGTGRNTIYF; cdr3_nt: TGCGCCAGCAGCCAAGTATACTCGGGGACAGGACGAAACACCATATATTTT
j_call: TRBJ1-2; clone_size: .; cdr3_length: 14; v_call: TRBV2; d_call: TRBD1; cdr3_aa: CASVRQGVGDGYTF; cdr3_nt: TGTGCCAGCGTACGACAGGGCGTCGGTGATGGCTACACCTTC
j_call: TRBJ1-5; clone_size: .; cdr3_length: 14; v_call: TRBV29-1; d_call: .; cdr3_aa: CSVERVARRWPQHF; cdr3_nt: TGCAGCGTTGAGAGGGTTGCCCGTAGGTGGCCCCAGCATTTT
j_call: TRBJ2-1; clone_size: .; cdr3_length: 16; v_call: TRBV14; d_call: TRBD2; cdr3_aa: CASSHPGTSGTNEQFF; cdr3_nt: TGTGCCAGCAGCCACCCCGGGACTAGCGGGACCAATGAGCAGTTCTTC
j_call: TRBJ1-6; clone_size: .; cdr3_length: 15; v_call: TRBV18; d_call: TRBD1; cdr3_aa: CASSTGTGSYSPLHF; cdr3_nt: TGTGCCAGCTCAACCGGGACAGGGTCGTATTCACCCCTCCACTTT
j_call: TRBJ1-1; clone_size: .; cdr3_length: 14; v_call: TRBV5-8; d_call: .; cdr3_aa: CASSLASGATEAFF; cdr3_nt: TGTGCCAGCAGCTTGGCCAGTGGGGCCACTGAAGCTTTCTTT
j_call: TRBJ2-5; clone_size: .; cdr3_length: 15; v_call: TRBV9; d_call: .; cdr3_aa: CASSSISGPQETQYF; cdr3_nt: TGTGCCAGCAGCTCAATTAGCGGTCCCCAAGAGACCCAGTACTTC
j_call: TRBJ1-2; clone_size: .; cdr3_length: 13; v_call: TRBV30; d_call: TRBD1; cdr3_aa: CAWSGSGGSGYTF; cdr3_nt: TGTGCCTGGAGTGGGTCAGGGGGCTCTGGCTACACCTTC
j_call: TRBJ2-7; clone_size: .; cdr3_length: 18; v_call: TRBV18; d_call: .; cdr3_aa: CASSPRPGGAKGDYEQYF; cdr3_nt: TGTGCCAGCTCACCTCGACCCGGAGGCGCAAAGGGGGACTACGAGCAGTACTTC
j_call: TRBJ2-1; clone_size: .; cdr3_length: 17; v_call: TRBV9; d_call: .; cdr3_aa: CASSVAFGFSADNEQFF; cdr3_nt: TGTGCCAGCAGCGTAGCTTTTGGTTTTTCCGCGGACAATGAGCAGTTCTTC
j_call: TRBJ2-7; clone_size: .; cdr3_length: 12; v_call: TRBV15; d_call: .; cdr3_aa: CATSSFGYEQYF; cdr3_nt: TGTGCCACCAGCAGTTTCGGCTACGAGCAGTACTTC
j_call: TRBJ1-5; clone_size: .; cdr3_length: 13; v_call: TRBV5-1; d_call: .; cdr3_aa: CASSPGGNQPQHF; cdr3_nt: TGCGCCAGCAGCCCCGGAGGAAATCAGCCCCAGCATTTT
j_call: TRBJ2-5; clone_size: .; cdr3_length: 13; v_call: TRBV29-1; d_call: TRBD1; cdr3_aa: CSVEQGAQETQYF; cdr3_nt: TGCAGCGTTGAGCAGGGGGCGCAAGAGACCCAGTACTTC
j_call: TRBJ2-1; clone_size: .; cdr3_length: 17; v_call: TRBV7-2; d_call: .; cdr3_aa: CASSKPRKVTYYNEQFF; cdr3_nt: TGTGCCAGCAGTAAACCCAGGAAGGTAACTTACTACAATGAGCAGTTCTTC